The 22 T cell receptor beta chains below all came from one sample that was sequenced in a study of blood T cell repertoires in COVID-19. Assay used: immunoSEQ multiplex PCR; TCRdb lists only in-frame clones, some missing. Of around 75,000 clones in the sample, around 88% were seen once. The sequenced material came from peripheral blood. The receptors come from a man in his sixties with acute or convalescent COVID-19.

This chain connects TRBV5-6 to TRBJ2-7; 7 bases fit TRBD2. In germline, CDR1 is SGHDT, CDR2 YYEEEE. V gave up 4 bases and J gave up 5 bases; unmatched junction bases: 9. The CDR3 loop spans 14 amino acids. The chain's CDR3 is CASSLVWGGNEQYF. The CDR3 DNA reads TGTGCCAGCAGCCTTGTTTGGGGGGGAAACGAGCAGTACTTC.

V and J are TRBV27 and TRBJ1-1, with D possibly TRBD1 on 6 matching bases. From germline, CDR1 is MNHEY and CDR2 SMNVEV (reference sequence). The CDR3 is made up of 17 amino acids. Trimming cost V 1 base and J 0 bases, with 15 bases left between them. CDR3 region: CASSLFSRHRVNTEAFF. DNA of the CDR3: TGTGCCAGCAGTTTATTCTCTAGGCACAGGGTGAACACTGAAGCTTTCTTT.

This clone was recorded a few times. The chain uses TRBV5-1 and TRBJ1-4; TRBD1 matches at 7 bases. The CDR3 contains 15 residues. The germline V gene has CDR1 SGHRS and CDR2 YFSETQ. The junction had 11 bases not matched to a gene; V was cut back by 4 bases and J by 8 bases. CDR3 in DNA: TGCGCCAGCAGCACCTTAACAGGGGTAGGGGAAAAACTGTTTTTT. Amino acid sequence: CASSTLTGVGEKLFF.

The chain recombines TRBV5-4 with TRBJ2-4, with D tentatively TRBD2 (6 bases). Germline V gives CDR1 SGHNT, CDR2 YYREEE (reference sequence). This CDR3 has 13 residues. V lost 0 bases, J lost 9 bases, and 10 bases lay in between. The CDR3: CASSLAGESIQYF. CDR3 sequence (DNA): TGTGCCAGCAGCTTGGCGGGAGAGAGCATTCAGTACTTC.

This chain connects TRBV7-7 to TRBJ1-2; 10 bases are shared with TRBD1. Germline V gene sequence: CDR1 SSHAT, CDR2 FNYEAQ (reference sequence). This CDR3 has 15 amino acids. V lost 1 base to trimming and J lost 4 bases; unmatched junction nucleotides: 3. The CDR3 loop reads CASSLGTGGLYGYTF. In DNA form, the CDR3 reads TGTGCCAGCAGCTTAGGGACAGGGGGTCTCTATGGCTACACCTTC.

This CDR3 reads CATNGERDTGELFF. The CDR3 nucleotides are TGTGCCACCAACGGGGAAAGGGACACCGGGGAGCTGTTTTTT. The chain links TRBV6-5 to TRBJ2-2; the D gene is possibly TRBD2 (5 bases). Trimming shortened V by 10 bases and J by 3 bases, and 15 bases separated the two germline ends. The CDR3 runs to 14 residues. Germline CDR1 is MNHEY and CDR2 is SVGAGI.

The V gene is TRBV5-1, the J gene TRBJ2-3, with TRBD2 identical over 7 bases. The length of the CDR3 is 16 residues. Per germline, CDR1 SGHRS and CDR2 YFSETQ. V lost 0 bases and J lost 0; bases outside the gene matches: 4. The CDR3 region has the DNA TGCGCCAGCAGCTTGGCGGCTAGCGGTAGCACAGATACGCAGTATTTT. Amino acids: CASSLAASGSTDTQYF.

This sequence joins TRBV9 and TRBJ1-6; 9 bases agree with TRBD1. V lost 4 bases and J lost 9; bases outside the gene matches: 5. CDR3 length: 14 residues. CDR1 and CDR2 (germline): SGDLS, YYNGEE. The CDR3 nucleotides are TGTGCCAGCAGCCCGGACAGGGGCCCTTCACCCCTCCACTTT. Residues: CASSPDRGPSPLHF. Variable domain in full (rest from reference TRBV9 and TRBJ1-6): DSGVTQTPKHLITATGQRVTLRCSPRSGDLSVYWYQQSLDQGLQFLIQYYNGEERAKGNILERFSAQQFPDLHSELNLSSLELGDSALYFCASSPDRGPSPLHFGNGTRLTVT.

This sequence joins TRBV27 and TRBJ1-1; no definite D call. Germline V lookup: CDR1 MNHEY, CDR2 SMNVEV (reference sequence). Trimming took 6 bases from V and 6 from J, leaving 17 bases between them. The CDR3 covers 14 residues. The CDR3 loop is CASRERMPVSEAFF. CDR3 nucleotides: TGTGCCAGCAGAGAGCGGATGCCAGTATCTGAAGCTTTCTTT.

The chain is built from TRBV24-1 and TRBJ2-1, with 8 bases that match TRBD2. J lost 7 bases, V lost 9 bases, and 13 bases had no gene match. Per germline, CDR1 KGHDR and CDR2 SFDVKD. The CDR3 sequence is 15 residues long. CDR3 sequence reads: CATLSPGLGINEQFF. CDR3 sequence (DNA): TGTGCCACCCTGTCCCCGGGACTAGGCATTAATGAGCAGTTCTTC.

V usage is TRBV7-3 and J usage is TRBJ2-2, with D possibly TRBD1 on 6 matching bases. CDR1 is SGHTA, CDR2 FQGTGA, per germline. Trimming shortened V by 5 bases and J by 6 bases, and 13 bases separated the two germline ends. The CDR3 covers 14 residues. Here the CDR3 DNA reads TGTGCCAGCAGCCCCCAACAGGGTCCCGGGGAGCTGTTTTTT. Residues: CASSPQQGPGELFF.

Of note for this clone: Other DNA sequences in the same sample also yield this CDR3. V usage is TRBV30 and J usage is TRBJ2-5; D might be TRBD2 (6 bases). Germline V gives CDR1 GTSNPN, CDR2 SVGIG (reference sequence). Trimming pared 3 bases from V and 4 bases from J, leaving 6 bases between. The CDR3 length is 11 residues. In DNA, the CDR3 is TGTGCCTGGAGCGGGGGAGAGACCCAGTACTTC. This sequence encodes CAWSGGETQYF.

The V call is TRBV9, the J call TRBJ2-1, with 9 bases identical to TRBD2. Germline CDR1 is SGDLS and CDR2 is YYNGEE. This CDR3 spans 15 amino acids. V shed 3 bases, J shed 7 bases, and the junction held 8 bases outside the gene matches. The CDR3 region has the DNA TGTGCCAGCAGCGGCAGAAGCGGGGGGCGGAATGAGCAGTTCTTC. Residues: CASSGRSGGRNEQFF.

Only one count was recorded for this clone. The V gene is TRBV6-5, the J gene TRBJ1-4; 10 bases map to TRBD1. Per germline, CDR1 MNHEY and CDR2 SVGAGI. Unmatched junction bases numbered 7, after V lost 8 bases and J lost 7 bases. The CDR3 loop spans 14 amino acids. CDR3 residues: CASDRDRGLEKLFF. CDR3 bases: TGTGCCAGCGATAGAGACAGGGGGCTTGAAAAACTGTTTTTT.

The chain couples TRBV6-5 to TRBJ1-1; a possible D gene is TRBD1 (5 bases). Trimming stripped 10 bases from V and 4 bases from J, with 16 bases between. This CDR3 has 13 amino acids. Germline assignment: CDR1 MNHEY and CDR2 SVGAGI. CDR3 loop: CAISQGLGTEAFF. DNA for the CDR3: TGTGCCATCAGCCAGGGTTTGGGCACTGAAGCTTTCTTT.

CDR3 sequence (DNA): TGTGCCACCAGTGAAGGGGGACTAGCGGGAGGGCTTGGAGAGACCCAGTACTTC. Translation gives CATSEGGLAGGLGETQYF. This sequence joins TRBV24-1 and TRBJ2-5, with TRBD2 identical over 16 bases. The CDR3 has 18 residues. Germline CDR1 is KGHDR and CDR2 is SFDVKD. J gave up 4 bases and V 4 bases, and 8 bases lay outside the gene matches.

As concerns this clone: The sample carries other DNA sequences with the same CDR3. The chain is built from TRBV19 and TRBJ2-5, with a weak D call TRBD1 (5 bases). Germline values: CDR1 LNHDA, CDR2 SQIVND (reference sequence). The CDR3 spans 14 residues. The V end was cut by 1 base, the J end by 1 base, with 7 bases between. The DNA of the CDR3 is TGTGCCAGTAGTATAGGGGGCAGCCAAGAGACCCAGTACTTC. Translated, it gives CASSIGGSQETQYF.

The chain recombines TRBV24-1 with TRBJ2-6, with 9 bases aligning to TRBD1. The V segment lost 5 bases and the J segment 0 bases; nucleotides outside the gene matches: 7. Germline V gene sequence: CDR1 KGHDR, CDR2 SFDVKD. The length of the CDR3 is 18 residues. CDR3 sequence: CATSAPGQGISGANVLTF. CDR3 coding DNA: TGTGCCACCAGTGCCCCCGGACAGGGGATCTCTGGGGCCAACGTCCTGACTTTC.

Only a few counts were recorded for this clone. The CDR3 loop reads CASSDPDTGELFF. Here the CDR3 DNA reads TGCGCCAGCAGTGACCCCGACACCGGGGAGCTGTTTTTT. The V and J genes are TRBV10-1 and TRBJ2-2; D call uncertain. The germline CDR1 and CDR2 sequences are WNHNN and SYGVQD (reference sequence). With 3 bases removed from V and 3 bases from J, the gap between germline ends came to 5 bases. The length of the CDR3 is 13 residues.

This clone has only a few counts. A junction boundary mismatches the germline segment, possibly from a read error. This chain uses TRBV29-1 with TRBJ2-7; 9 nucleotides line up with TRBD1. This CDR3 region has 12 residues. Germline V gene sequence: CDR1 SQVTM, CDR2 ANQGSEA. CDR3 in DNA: TGCAGCGTTGAAGAAAACAGGGGGCGTCATGACTTC. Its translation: CSVEENRGRHDF.

DNA for the CDR3: TGTGCCAGCAGGGGGACAGGGTTGAATGAGCAGTTCTTC. This encodes CASRGTGLNEQFF. This chain links TRBV6-5 with TRBJ2-1, with 9 bases identical to TRBD1. The V and J ends lost 6 bases and 7 bases, in that order; junction bases with no gene match: 4. CDR1 is MNHEY and CDR2 is SVGAGI in the germline V gene. This CDR3 is 13 amino acids long.

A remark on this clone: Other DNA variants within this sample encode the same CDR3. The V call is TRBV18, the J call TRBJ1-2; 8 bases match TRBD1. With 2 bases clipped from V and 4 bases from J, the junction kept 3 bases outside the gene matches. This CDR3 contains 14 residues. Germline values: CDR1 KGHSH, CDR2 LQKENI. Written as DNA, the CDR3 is TGTGCCAGCTCACCAGAGGACAGGGCCTATGGCTACACCTTC. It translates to CASSPEDRAYGYTF.